The next 20 T cell receptor beta chains were all read from a single sample in a study of identical twins. TCRdb re-called the 5' RACE reads with MiXCR, one entry per CDR3 protein. The table lists more than 200,000 distinct CDR3 sequences, around 9.6% of them singletons. Material: memory (CD45RO+) T cells sorted from blood. The receptors stem from a woman aged 18-29 years in good health.

This clonotype was found many times. This sequence joins TRBV6-2 or TRBV6-3 and TRBJ2-2; 12 nucleotides line up with TRBD2. The germline gives CDR1 MNHEY, CDR2 SVGEGT. Unmatched junction bases numbered 7, after V lost 4 bases and J lost 7 bases. The CDR3 has 16 residues. CDR3 residues: CASSSRLAGDGGELFF. The CDR3 nucleotides read TGTGCCAGCAGTTCCCGACTAGCGGGGGACGGCGGGGAGCTGTTTTTT.

This clonotype was counted only a few times. This chain connects TRBV11-1 to TRBJ2-1; 10 bases fit TRBD1. With 0 bases clipped from V and 5 bases from J, the junction kept 13 bases outside the gene matches. The CDR3 extends over 19 amino acids. Germline V gives CDR1 SGHAT, CDR2 FQDESV (reference sequence). CDR3 coding DNA: TGTGCCAGCAGCTTAGCGACTGTCTCGGGGACAGGGGTCCACAATGAGCAGTTCTTC. Its translation is CASSLATVSGTGVHNEQFF.

This clonotype was detected a few times. The genes are TRBV2 and TRBJ1-2; 9 nucleotides agree with TRBD1. This CDR3 is 13 amino acids long. From germline, CDR1 is SNHLY and CDR2 FYNNEI. The trim removed 8 bases at V and 7 bases at J, leaving 8 bases unmatched. The CDR3 loop reads CASGGQGVRGYTF. CDR3 DNA: TGTGCCAGCGGGGGACAGGGAGTACGTGGCTACACCTTC.

The V gene is TRBV12-3 or TRBV12-4, the J gene TRBJ2-7; weak D call: TRBD2 (6 bases). The CDR3 is 13 residues long. V was trimmed by 6 bases and J by 1 base, leaving 10 bases between them. Here the CDR3 DNA reads TGTGCCAGCAGCCACGGGAGTTCCTACGAGCAGTACTTC. This codes for CASSHGSSYEQYF.

The gene calls are TRBV21-1 and TRBJ2-7; the table gives TRBD1 as D, unverified against the DNA. TRBV21-1 is described as a pseudogene. The CDR3 runs to 16 residues. CDR3: CASSKGGGQGLYEQYF. In nucleotides, the CDR3 is TGTGCCAGCAGCAAAGGAGGGGGGCAGGGACTTTACGAGCAGTACTTC.

This clonotype was seen ten or more times. The J gene is TRBJ2-7, the V gene TRBV6-2 or TRBV6-3, with D maybe TRBD2 (5 bases). Germline V CDR1 and CDR2: MNHEY, SVGEGT. Trimming took 8 bases from V and 0 from J, leaving 23 bases between them. CDR3 length equals 17 residues. The CDR3 DNA reads as TGTGCCAGCGGATTCCCGTCGAAGCTGACTATCTCCTACGAGCAGTACTTC. As protein: CASGFPSKLTISYEQYF.

This clonotype was seen a few times. The V and J genes are TRBV7-3 and TRBJ2-7; maybe TRBD2 (7 bases). CDR3 length: 13 amino acids. The ends were cut back, 0 bases at V and 6 bases at J, with 9 bases in the middle. The germline CDR1 and CDR2 sequences are SGHTA and FQGTGA. CDR3: CASSLTGGLEQYF. The CDR3 DNA sequence: TGTGCCAGCAGCTTAACGGGGGGGCTCGAGCAGTACTTC.

The chain recombines TRBV20-1 with TRBJ2-7; 7 nucleotides match TRBD2. The CDR3 length is 14 residues. Looked up from germline, CDR1 is DFQATT and CDR2 is SNEGSKA (reference sequence). The ends lost 6 bases at V and 2 bases at J; junction bases unmatched: 10. CDR3 nucleotides: TGCAGTGCCAAGGGACTATACACCGCCTACGAGCAGTACTTC. Amino acids: CSAKGLYTAYEQYF.

This clonotype was seen only a few times. The chain joins TRBV7-9 to TRBJ2-7; 7 bases align to TRBD1. The CDR3 is 14 residues long. The germline V gene has CDR1 SEHNR and CDR2 FQNEAQ (reference sequence). The V and J ends lost 4 bases and 2 bases, in that order; junction bases with no gene match: 5. The CDR3 bases are TGTGCCAGCAGCTCCGCCGGACAGGCCTACGAGCAGTACTTC. This gives the protein CASSSAGQAYEQYF.

This chain uses TRBV20-1 with TRBJ2-1; 7 bases map to TRBD1. Trimming took 6 bases from V and 3 from J; bases not matched to a gene: 8. Germline lookup yields CDR1 DFQATT and CDR2 SNEGSKA (reference sequence). The CDR3 is made up of 14 amino acids. The CDR3 here is CSAEGASIYNEQFF. The CDR3 DNA sequence: TGCAGTGCCGAGGGGGCCTCGATCTACAATGAGCAGTTCTTC.

The gene calls are TRBV7-6 and TRBJ2-1, with unresolved D. This CDR3 is 15 amino acids long. CDR1 is SGHVS, CDR2 FNYEAQ, per germline. The V end lost 5 bases, the J end lost 0 bases, and 11 bases lay between the germline ends. CDR3 in amino acids: CASSPSGPSYNEQFF. The CDR3 nucleotides read TGTGCCAGCAGCCCTTCCGGGCCCTCCTACAATGAGCAGTTCTTC.

The table lists this clonotype with a few counts. J is TRBJ2-7 and V is TRBV12-3 or TRBV12-4; 10 positions agree with TRBD2. CDR3 length equals 15 residues. V shed 5 bases, J shed 6 bases, and the junction held 10 bases outside the gene matches. This chain's CDR3 is CASSPSSGSESEQYF. CDR3 DNA sequence: TGTGCCAGCAGTCCCTCTAGCGGGAGTGAATCCGAGCAGTACTTC.

Only a few counts were recorded for this clonotype. The chain is built from TRBV9 and TRBJ1-1; maybe TRBD1 (5 bases). This CDR3 is 15 amino acids long. Trimming stripped 4 bases from V and 6 bases from J, with 19 bases between. Germline loops: CDR1 SGDLS, CDR2 YYNGEE. The chain's CDR3 is CASSQGWGNFAEAFF. CDR3 sequence (DNA): TGTGCCAGCAGCCAAGGGTGGGGGAATTTTGCTGAAGCTTTCTTT.

The V gene is TRBV7-9, the J gene TRBJ1-5; D is perhaps TRBD1 (5 bases). The germline V and J ends were trimmed by 10 bases and 2 bases, with 12 bases remaining between them. From germline, CDR1 is SEHNR and CDR2 FQNEAQ (reference sequence). The CDR3 has 13 residues. CDR3 amino acids: CATRGDGNQPQHF. Here the CDR3 DNA reads TGTGCCACTAGGGGTGACGGCAATCAGCCCCAGCATTTT. The whole variable domain, filled in from reference TRBV7-9 and TRBJ1-5, reads DTGVSQNPRHKITKRGQNVTFRCDPISEHNRLYWYRQTLGQGPEFLTYFQNEAQLEKSRLLSDRFSAERPKGSFSTLEIQRTEQGDSAMYLCATRGDGNQPQHFGDGTRLSIL.

The rearrangement uses TRBV7-9 and TRBJ1-2, with D perhaps TRBD1 (6 bases). The germline gives CDR1 SEHNR, CDR2 FQNEAQ (reference sequence). CDR3 length: 14 amino acids. The V and J ends lost 5 bases and 3 bases respectively, with 13 bases between them. The CDR3 DNA reads as TGTGCCAGCAGCCCAGGTGCAGGGGACTATGGCTACACCTTC. Translated: CASSPGAGDYGYTF.

This clonotype was picked up a small number of times. The chain carries TRBV7-9 and TRBJ1-6, with TRBD1 matching 8 bases. This CDR3 region has 16 residues. CDR1 and CDR2 (germline): SEHNR, FQNEAQ (reference sequence). The V segment lost 3 bases and the J segment 13 bases; nucleotides outside the gene matches: 14. The CDR3 region has the DNA TGTGCCAGCAGCTTTGGACAGGGTATGGCCTTAGGGCCCCTCCACTTT. It is translated as CASSFGQGMALGPLHF.

The genes are TRBV11-2 and TRBJ2-5; D is ambiguous. Trimming stripped 5 bases from V and 4 bases from J, with 11 bases between. CDR1 is SGHAT and CDR2 is FQNNGV in the germline V gene. The CDR3 sequence is 13 residues long. The CDR3 sequence is CASSMDPLETQYF. The CDR3 DNA follows: TGTGCCAGCAGCATGGACCCCTTAGAGACCCAGTACTTC.

This clonotype was seen repeatedly, ten times or more. The CDR3 nucleotides are TGCAGTGCTAGAGTCGCGGGGGGGAGCACAGATACGCAGTATTTT. Translated, it gives CSARVAGGSTDTQYF. This chain joins TRBV20-1 and TRBJ2-3; 9 nucleotides match TRBD2. The CDR3 length is 15 residues. The ends lost 1 base at V and 0 bases at J; junction bases unmatched: 2. Germline CDR1 is DFQATT and CDR2 is SNEGSKA (reference sequence).

This clonotype was observed at least ten times. The chain joins TRBV2 to TRBJ2-5; tentative D call: TRBD1 (7 bases). Germline loops: CDR1 SNHLY, CDR2 FYNNEI. V gave up 6 bases and J gave up 5 bases, with 16 bases separating them. The length of the CDR3 is 14 residues. CDR3 nucleotides: TGTGCCAGCAGCGACAGGGCGGGGTGGGAGACCCAGTACTTC. Its translation: CASSDRAGWETQYF.

This clonotype occurred many times. The CDR3 nucleotides are TGTGCCAGCACCAACTTGGGATATTCGGATACGCAGTATTTT. Translating it yields CASTNLGYSDTQYF. The J gene is TRBJ2-3, the V gene TRBV12-3 or TRBV12-4; D not certain. V lost 7 bases and J 6 bases, leaving 17 bases between the germline ends. This CDR3 comprises 14 residues.